The 10 T cell receptor beta chains below all came from one sample that was sequenced in a study of cytotoxic CD8 clonotypes in ibrutinib-treated CLL. Only in-frame clones appear in the TCRdb table, and some are missing; sequencing was by immunoSEQ multiplex PCR. Among about 130,000 clones, 70% to 90% were seen once, and the ten largest hold under 2.5%. Sequenced material: PBMCs, taken after 24 months of ibrutinib treatment. The receptors were sampled from a human donor with chronic lymphocytic leukemia.

The genes are TRBV11-2 and TRBJ2-1, with 8 positions matching TRBD2. Germline trimming cut 5 bases from V and 3 bases from J; bases unmatched to any gene: 9. Per germline, CDR1 SGHAT and CDR2 FQNNGV. The CDR3 totals 16 residues. In DNA, the CDR3 is TGTGCCAGCAGCGTAAGCGGGCTAGCGGGCTACAATGAGCAGTTCTTC. Amino acid sequence: CASSVSGLAGYNEQFF.

The chain has TRBV15 and TRBJ2-5; D possibly matches TRBD1 or TRBD2 (5 bases each). Between the trimmed V and J ends, which lost 0 bases and 3 bases, there was a span of 23 bases. CDR1 and CDR2 from the germline V gene are LNHNV and YYDKDF (reference sequence). This CDR3 has 19 residues. The CDR3 DNA reads as TGTGCCACCAGCAGAGACAGATGGGGGAAGGGAGTGGAGAAAGAGACCCAGTACTTC. Its protein is CATSRDRWGKGVEKETQYF.

This chain uses TRBV4-2 with TRBJ1-2; D is unclear. From germline, CDR1 is LGHNA and CDR2 YNFKEQ. Trimming took off 0 bases at V and 8 bases at J, with 19 bases between the two ends. The CDR3 spans 16 residues. The CDR3 DNA follows: TGTGCCAGCAGCCAAGATCTTTTGGTGGGAGTCTACGGCTACACCTTC. It codes for CASSQDLLVGVYGYTF.

This clone has only a few counts. The chain recombines TRBV7-3 with TRBJ2-1, with D tentatively TRBD1 or TRBD2 (5 bases each). The V gene's germline CDR1 is SGHTA and CDR2 FQGTGA. This CDR3 region has 16 residues. The ends were cut back, 5 bases at V and 5 bases at J, with 19 bases in the middle. The CDR3 protein is CASSRTPGTTNNEQFF. The CDR3, as DNA: TGTGCCAGCAGCCGAACCCCCGGGACCACGAACAATGAGCAGTTCTTC.

The chain links TRBV4-2 to TRBJ2-7; TRBD2 might be the D (6 bases). V lost 1 base to trimming and J lost 4 bases, with 11 bases between them. From germline, CDR1 is LGHNA and CDR2 YNFKEQ. The CDR3 runs 14 residues. Here the CDR3 DNA reads TGTGCCAGCAGCCAAGTCCGGGACTCATACGAGCAGTACTTC. This translates into CASSQVRDSYEQYF.

V usage is TRBV7-9 and J usage is TRBJ2-3; 11 nucleotides line up with TRBD2. Germline CDR1 reads SEHNR; CDR2 reads FQNEAQ (reference sequence). The CDR3 length is 15 residues. V lost 5 bases, J lost 0 bases, and 1 base stayed unmatched. CDR3 in DNA: TGTGCCAGCAGCCGGACTAGCGGGAGCACAGATACGCAGTATTTT. Amino acid sequence: CASSRTSGSTDTQYF.

In this sample, this clone turned up once. V usage is TRBV7-9 and J usage is TRBJ1-1, with unresolved D. From germline, CDR1 is SEHNR and CDR2 FQNEAQ (reference sequence). V was trimmed by 5 bases and J by 4 bases, leaving 11 bases between them. This CDR3 spans 13 amino acids. The CDR3 DNA is TGTGCCAGCAGCGCCTCTACGGGCACTGAAGCTTTCTTT. Its protein is CASSASTGTEAFF.

This clone was counted once. V usage is TRBV5-6 and J usage is TRBJ1-1; 8 bases map to TRBD1. From germline, CDR1 is SGHDT and CDR2 YYEEEE. V was clipped by 3 bases and J by 2 bases; unmatched bases: 6. This CDR3 spans 15 amino acids. The CDR3 loop reads CASSWRQGINTEAFF. The CDR3 coding sequence is TGTGCCAGCAGCTGGAGACAGGGGATCAACACTGAAGCTTTCTTT.

CDR3 bases: TGCAGCGCTGAGTCAGGGACGGCTGAAAAACTGTTTTTT. It codes for CSAESGTAEKLFF. V is TRBV29-1 and J is TRBJ1-4; TRBD1 is a possible D gene (5 bases). Germline V gene sequence: CDR1 SQVTM, CDR2 ANQGSEA. Trimming removed 7 bases from V and 7 bases from J, with 16 bases in between. CDR3 length: 13 amino acids.

The chain links TRBV30 to TRBJ1-6; D is unresolved. CDR1 and CDR2 (germline): GTSNPN, SVGIG (reference sequence). This CDR3 is built from 13 residues. V was shortened by 0 bases and J by 5 bases, with 5 bases between the two germline ends. The CDR3, as DNA: TGTGCCTGGAGTGTACTGGATAATTCACCCCTCCACTTT. Amino acid sequence: CAWSVLDNSPLHF.